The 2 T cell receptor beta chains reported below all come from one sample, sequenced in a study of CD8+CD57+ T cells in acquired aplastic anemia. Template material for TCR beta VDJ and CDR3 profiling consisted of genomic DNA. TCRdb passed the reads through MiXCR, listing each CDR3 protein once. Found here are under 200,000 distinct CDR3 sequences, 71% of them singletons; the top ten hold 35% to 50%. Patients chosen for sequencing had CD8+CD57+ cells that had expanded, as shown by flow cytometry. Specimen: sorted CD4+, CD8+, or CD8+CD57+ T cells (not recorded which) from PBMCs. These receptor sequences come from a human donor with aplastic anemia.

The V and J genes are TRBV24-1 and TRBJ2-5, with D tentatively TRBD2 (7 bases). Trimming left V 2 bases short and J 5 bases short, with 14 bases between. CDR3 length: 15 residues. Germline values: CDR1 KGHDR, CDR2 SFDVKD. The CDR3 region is CATSDSGGAKETQYF. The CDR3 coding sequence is TGTGCCACCAGTGATTCGGGGGGCGCGAAGGAGACCCAGTACTTC.

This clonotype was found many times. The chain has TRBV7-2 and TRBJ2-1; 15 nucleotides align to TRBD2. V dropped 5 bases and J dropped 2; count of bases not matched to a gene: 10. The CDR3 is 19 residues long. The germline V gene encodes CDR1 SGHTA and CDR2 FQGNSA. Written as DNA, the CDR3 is TGTGCCAGCAGCCCCTTGGGACTAGCGGGGGGCCCACCCTACAATGAGCAGTTCTTC. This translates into CASSPLGLAGGPPYNEQFF.